The source of this TCR beta chain is a study of blood T cells in healthy people across ages. Study results and caveats: Among long-lived donors, naive CD4+ cells were more numerous and diversity higher than in aged donors.

A second roughly 6 to 12 cycle PCR used barcoded and J-beta primers. Tagging of each cDNA molecule was performed by a template-switch adaptor with 12 random nucleotides. A minimum of 2.5 million CDR3-containing paired-end reads was obtained for each sample. In TCRdb, the 5' RACE reads were re-called with MiXCR into one record per CDR3 protein. The sample records some 1.8 million distinct CDR3 sequences, around 40% being singletons. Worth noting for this clonotype: What it recognizes is unknown.

Isolation of PBMCs gave at least 6 million cells per sample. This TCR came from a human donor in good health. Sample: blood.

The CDR3 DNA reads TGTGCCAGCAGCTTGAGCGAAAGCTGGATCCAGGGAGGCGGCTACACCTTC. It is translated as CASSLSESWIQGGGYTF. The chain joins TRBV9 to TRBJ1-2; D is possibly TRBD1 (5 bases). The ends were cut back, 4 bases at V and 8 bases at J, with 27 bases in the middle. The CDR3 runs 17 residues. Looked up from germline, CDR1 is SGDLS and CDR2 is YYNGEE.